One and the same sample provided the 9 T cell receptor beta chains below, sequenced in a study of T cells after yellow fever vaccination. MiXCR, run by TCRdb on the 5' RACE reads, gives a single entry per CDR3 protein. The sample contains 600,000 to 750,000 distinct CDR3 sequences, 12% of which appear only once. This sample comprised PBMCs, obtained on the day of the yellow fever booster vaccination. The receptors stem from a man aged 25-40 years who received the YFV17D yellow fever vaccine.

The gene calls are TRBV3-1 and TRBJ2-1, with 7 bases identical to TRBD1. The CDR3 totals 16 residues. V trimming: 0 bases; J trimming: 4 bases; junction bases outside the gene matches: 6. CDR1 LGHDT and CDR2 YNNKEL come from the germline V gene (reference sequence). The CDR3: CASSQEPATGYNEQFF. The CDR3 bases are TGTGCCAGCAGCCAAGAACCGGCGACAGGGTACAATGAGCAGTTCTTC.

V and J are TRBV12-5 and TRBJ1-1; D is ambiguous. The CDR3 covers 11 residues. V lost 7 bases, J lost 6 bases, and 9 bases lay in between. CDR1 is LGHNT and CDR2 is FRNRAP in the germline V gene. CDR3 amino acids: CASAREAEAFF. In nucleotides, the CDR3 is TGTGCTAGTGCCCGTGAGGCTGAAGCTTTCTTT.

This clonotype turned up a few times. This chain uses TRBV6-2 or TRBV6-3 with TRBJ2-7; D not resolved. V was trimmed by 4 bases and J by 5 bases, leaving 6 bases between them. Germline CDR1 MNHEY, CDR2 SVGEGT. This CDR3 is 11 amino acids long. The CDR3 here is CASSFVNEQYF. CDR3 bases: TGTGCCAGCAGTTTCGTTAACGAGCAGTACTTC.

The chain links TRBV6-1 to TRBJ1-3; 9 nucleotides align to TRBD1. Germline CDR1 is MNHNS and CDR2 is SASEGT. V lost 4 bases, J lost 3 bases, and 4 bases stayed unmatched. The CDR3 sequence is 15 residues long. CDR3 coding DNA: TGTGCCAGCAGTGTTAACAGGGGGCGTGGAAACACCATATATTTT. Its protein product is CASSVNRGRGNTIYF.

The V and J genes are TRBV27 and TRBJ2-5, with D possibly being TRBD1 (6 bases). Germline V gives CDR1 MNHEY, CDR2 SMNVEV (reference sequence). The V and J ends lost 8 bases and 4 bases respectively, with 20 bases between them. The CDR3 is made up of 15 amino acids. Here the CDR3 DNA reads TGTGCCAGCTCCTCCTGGTCAGGGGCCGGAGAGACCCAGTACTTC. Translation gives CASSSWSGAGETQYF.

This clonotype was seen only a few times. The rearrangement joins TRBV20-1 to TRBJ2-2; 8 nucleotides align to TRBD2. Germline V gene sequence: CDR1 DFQATT, CDR2 SNEGSKA (reference sequence). V was pared by 4 bases and J by 4 bases, with 14 bases of the junction left unmatched. This CDR3 contains 17 residues. The CDR3 protein is CSATPLPAGRATGELFF. The CDR3 DNA reads TGCAGTGCTACCCCCCTCCCGGCCGGGAGGGCCACCGGGGAGCTGTTTTTT.

The chain uses TRBV6-2 or TRBV6-3 and TRBJ1-5, with D possibly TRBD1 on 6 matching bases. Germline V gene sequence: CDR1 MNHEY, CDR2 SVGEGT. V was cut by 7 bases and J by 6 bases, with 19 bases left in between. CDR3 size: 15 residues. The CDR3 DNA follows: TGTGCCAGCAAAAACGGCGGGGGCATGAGTCAGCCCCAGCATTTT. Translated: CASKNGGGMSQPQHF.

The chain joins TRBV15 to TRBJ1-6; weak D call: TRBD1 (5 bases). Germline V gene data show CDR1 as LNHNV and CDR2 as YYDKDF (reference sequence). The V and J ends lost 5 bases and 3 bases respectively, with 17 bases between them. The CDR3 sequence is 17 residues long. CDR3 in amino acids: CATSAARQTNYNSPLHF. CDR3 coding DNA: TGTGCCACCAGCGCTGCGAGACAGACCAACTATAATTCACCCCTCCACTTT.

This clonotype was found a few times. The CDR3 nucleotides read TGTGCCAGCCCACCCAGCTATGGCTACACCTTC. This translates into CASPPSYGYTF. J is TRBJ1-2 and V is TRBV5-5; D is unresolved. CDR1 and CDR2 from the germline V gene are SGHKS and YYEKEE (reference sequence). The CDR3 is 11 amino acids. The V gene lost 7 bases and the J gene lost 4 bases, with 8 bases spanning the gap. Complete variable domain (other parts from reference TRBV5-5 and TRBJ1-2): DAGVTQSPTHLIKTRGQQVTLRCSPISGHKSVSWYQQVLGQGPQFIFQYYEKEERGRGNFPDRFSARQFPNYSSELNVNALLLGDSALYLCASPPSYGYTFGSGTRLTVV.